The rows below give T cell receptor beta chains drawn from one sample of a study of T cells in Graves' hyperthyroidism and ophthalmopathy. TCRdb itself ran the multiplex PCR reads through MiXCR, one entry per CDR3 protein. The data contain about 400,000 distinct CDR3 sequences, roughly 15% of them seen just once; the ten biggest clones take up around a fifth. The sample taken for sequencing was blood. Source of these receptors: a woman aged 30 to 39 with Graves' ophthalmopathy. Each CDR3 is given with its conserved first and last residue. Fields, in order: CDR3 protein, CDR3 DNA, D gene, V gene, clone size, J gene. D genes are given only for firm matches. Not every row has a clone size; where given, it reads once, few, many or a size class.

cdr3_aa: CSAGRRLGADSNQPQHF; cdr3_nt: TGCAGTGCTGGACGACGGTTAGGGGCGGATAGCAATCAGCCCCAGCATTTT; d_call: .; v_call: TRBV20-1; clone_size: many; j_call: TRBJ1-5
cdr3_aa: CAIRPDRGGGGYTF; cdr3_nt: TGTGCCATCAGACCCGACAGGGGAGGTGGTGGCTACACCTTC; d_call: TRBD1; v_call: TRBV10-3; clone_size: many; j_call: TRBJ1-2
cdr3_aa: CASGLGGFEAFF; cdr3_nt: TGTGCTAGTGGTTTAGGAGGGTTTGAAGCTTTCTTT; d_call: .; v_call: TRBV12-5; clone_size: .; j_call: TRBJ1-1
cdr3_aa: CSARVSPATNYGYTF; cdr3_nt: TGCAGTGCTAGAGTCTCGCCAGCCACTAACTATGGCTACACCTTC; d_call: .; v_call: TRBV20-1; clone_size: .; j_call: TRBJ1-2
cdr3_aa: CASSEPPTGYTF; cdr3_nt: TGTGCCAGCAGTGAACCACCAACGGGCTACACCTTC; d_call: .; v_call: TRBV2; clone_size: few; j_call: TRBJ1-2
cdr3_aa: CASTPLLGRRNEQFF; cdr3_nt: TGTGCCAGTACCCCCCTCTTAGGCCGGAGGAATGAGCAGTTCTTC; d_call: .; v_call: TRBV19; clone_size: .; j_call: TRBJ2-1
cdr3_aa: CASGSFPLDGELFF; cdr3_nt: TGTGCCAGCGGATCTTTCCCTCTAGACGGGGAGCTGTTTTTT; d_call: .; v_call: TRBV7-9; clone_size: few; j_call: TRBJ2-2
cdr3_aa: CASSLAEGVAKNIQYF; cdr3_nt: TGTGCCAGCAGCTTAGCGGAGGGGGTAGCCAAAAACATTCAGTACTTC; d_call: .; v_call: TRBV7-2; clone_size: .; j_call: TRBJ2-4
cdr3_aa: CASSRTSRTTNEKLFF; cdr3_nt: TGTGCCAGCAGTCGGACATCCCGCACAACTAATGAAAAACTGTTTTTT; d_call: .; v_call: TRBV27; clone_size: many; j_call: TRBJ1-4
cdr3_aa: CASSLGPGVLTQYF; cdr3_nt: TGTGCCAGCAGCTTAGGGCCCGGGGTTTTGACGCAGTATTTT; d_call: .; v_call: TRBV7-2; clone_size: many; j_call: TRBJ2-3
cdr3_aa: CASSHAAAEANYGYTF; cdr3_nt: TGTGCCAGTAGTCACGCAGCGGCCGAAGCTAACTATGGCTACACCTTC; d_call: .; v_call: TRBV19; clone_size: many; j_call: TRBJ1-2
cdr3_aa: CASSLAKRREPLHF; cdr3_nt: TGTGCCAGCAGTCTAGCAAAGCGGCGAGAGCCCCTCCACTTT; d_call: .; v_call: TRBV25-1; clone_size: few; j_call: TRBJ1-6
cdr3_aa: CASRPANEKLFF; cdr3_nt: TGTGCCAGCAGGCCAGCTAATGAAAAACTGTTTTTT; d_call: .; v_call: TRBV27; clone_size: many; j_call: TRBJ1-4
cdr3_aa: CSVEPGLDGGPNLAKNIQYF; cdr3_nt: TGCAGCGTCGAACCTGGTTTAGACGGGGGGCCTAACTTAGCCAAAAACATTCAGTACTTC; d_call: .; v_call: TRBV29-1; clone_size: .; j_call: TRBJ2-4
cdr3_aa: CASSRDRAPGNTIYF; cdr3_nt: TGTGCCAGCAGTCGGGACAGGGCCCCCGGAAACACCATATATTTT; d_call: TRBD1; v_call: TRBV6-1; clone_size: few; j_call: TRBJ1-3
cdr3_aa: CASSLERGEETQYF; cdr3_nt: TGCGCCAGCAGCTTGGAGCGGGGAGAAGAGACCCAGTACTTC; d_call: TRBD2; v_call: TRBV5-1; clone_size: .; j_call: TRBJ2-5
cdr3_aa: CSAATTGVGTEAFF; cdr3_nt: TGCAGCGCCGCAACCACAGGGGTCGGCACTGAAGCTTTCTTT; d_call: TRBD1; v_call: TRBV29-1; clone_size: many; j_call: TRBJ1-1
cdr3_aa: CASSLQGIGELFF; cdr3_nt: TGTGCCAGCAGTTTGCAGGGAATAGGGGAGCTGTTTTTT; d_call: .; v_call: TRBV27; clone_size: many; j_call: TRBJ2-2